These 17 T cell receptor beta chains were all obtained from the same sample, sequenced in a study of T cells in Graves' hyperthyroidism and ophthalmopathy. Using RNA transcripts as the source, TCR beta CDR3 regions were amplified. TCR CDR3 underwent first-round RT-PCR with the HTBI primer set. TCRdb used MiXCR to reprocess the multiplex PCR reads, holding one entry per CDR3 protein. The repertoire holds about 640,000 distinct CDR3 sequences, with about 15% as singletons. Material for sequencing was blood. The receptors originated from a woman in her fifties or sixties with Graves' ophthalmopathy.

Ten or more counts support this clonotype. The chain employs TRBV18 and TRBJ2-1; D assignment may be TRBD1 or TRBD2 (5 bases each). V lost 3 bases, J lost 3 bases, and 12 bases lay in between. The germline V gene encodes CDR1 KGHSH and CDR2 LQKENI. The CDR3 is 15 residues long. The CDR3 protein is CASSPIGTNYNEQFF. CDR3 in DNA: TGTGCCAGCTCACCTATAGGGACGAACTACAATGAGCAGTTCTTC.

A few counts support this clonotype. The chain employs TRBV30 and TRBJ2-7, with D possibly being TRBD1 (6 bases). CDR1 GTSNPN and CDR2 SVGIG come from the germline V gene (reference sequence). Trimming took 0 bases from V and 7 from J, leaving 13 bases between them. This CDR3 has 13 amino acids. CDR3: CAWSVLGAWEQYF. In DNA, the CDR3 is TGTGCCTGGAGTGTATTGGGGGCGTGGGAGCAGTACTTC. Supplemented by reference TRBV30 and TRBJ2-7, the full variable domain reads SQTIHQWPATLVQPVGSPLSLECTVEGTSNPNLYWYRQAAGRGLQLLFYSVGIGQISSEVPQNLSASRPQDRQFILSSKKLLLSDSGFYLCAWSVLGAWEQYFGPGTRLTVT.

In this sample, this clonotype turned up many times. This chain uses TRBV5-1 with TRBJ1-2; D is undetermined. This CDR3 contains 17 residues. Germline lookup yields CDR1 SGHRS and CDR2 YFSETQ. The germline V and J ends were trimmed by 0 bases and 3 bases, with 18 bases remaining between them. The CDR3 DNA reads TGCGCCAGCAGCTTGGCGTTTCTCACGGGCGCGGACTATGGCTACACCTTC. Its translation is CASSLAFLTGADYGYTF.

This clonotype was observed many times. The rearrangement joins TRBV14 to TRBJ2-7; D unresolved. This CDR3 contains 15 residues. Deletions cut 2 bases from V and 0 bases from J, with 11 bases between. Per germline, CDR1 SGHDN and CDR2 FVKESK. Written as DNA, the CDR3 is TGTGCCAGCAGCCAATTCCAGACCATCTCCTACGAGCAGTACTTC. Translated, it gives CASSQFQTISYEQYF.

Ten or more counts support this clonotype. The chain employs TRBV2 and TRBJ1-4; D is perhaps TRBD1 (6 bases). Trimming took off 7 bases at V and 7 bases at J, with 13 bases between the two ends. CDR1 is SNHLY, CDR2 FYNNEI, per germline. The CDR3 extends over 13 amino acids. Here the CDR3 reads CASKRGSVEKLFF. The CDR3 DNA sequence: TGTGCCAGCAAAAGGGGGTCAGTTGAAAAACTGTTTTTT.

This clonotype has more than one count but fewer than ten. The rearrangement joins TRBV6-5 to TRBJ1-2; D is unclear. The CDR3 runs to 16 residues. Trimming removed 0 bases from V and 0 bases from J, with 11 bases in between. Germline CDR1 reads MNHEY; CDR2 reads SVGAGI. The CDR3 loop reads CASSYSGLPANYGYTF. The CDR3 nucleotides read TGTGCCAGCAGTTACTCCGGGCTCCCTGCTAACTATGGCTACACCTTC.

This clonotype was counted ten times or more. This CDR3 is CASSYDRSLTQGYGYTF. The CDR3 DNA sequence: TGTGCCAGCAGTTACGATCGTTCTTTGACACAAGGTTATGGCTACACCTTC. This sequence joins TRBV6-2 or TRBV6-3 and TRBJ1-2; D unclear. CDR1 is MNHEY, CDR2 SVGEGT, per germline. V shed 2 bases and J shed 5 bases, with 21 bases lying between them. The CDR3 has 17 amino acids.

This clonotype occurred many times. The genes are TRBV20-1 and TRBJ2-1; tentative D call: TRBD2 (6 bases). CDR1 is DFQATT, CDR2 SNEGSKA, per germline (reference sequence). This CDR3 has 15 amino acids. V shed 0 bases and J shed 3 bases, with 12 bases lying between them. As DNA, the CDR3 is TGCAGTGCTAGAGATCCGGAGGGGTACTACAATGAGCAGTTCTTC. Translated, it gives CSARDPEGYYNEQFF.

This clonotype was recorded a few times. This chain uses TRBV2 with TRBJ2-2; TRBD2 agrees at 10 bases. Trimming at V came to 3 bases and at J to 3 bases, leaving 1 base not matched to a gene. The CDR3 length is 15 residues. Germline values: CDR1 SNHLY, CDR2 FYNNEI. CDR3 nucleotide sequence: TGTGCCAGCAGTGATGGACTAGCGGACACCGGGGAGCTGTTTTTT. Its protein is CASSDGLADTGELFF.

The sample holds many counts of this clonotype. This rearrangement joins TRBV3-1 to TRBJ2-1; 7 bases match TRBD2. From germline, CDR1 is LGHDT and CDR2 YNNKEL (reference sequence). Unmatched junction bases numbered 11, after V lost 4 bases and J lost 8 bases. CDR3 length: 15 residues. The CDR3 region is CASSPLGRPGDEQFF. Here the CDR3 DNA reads TGTGCCAGCAGCCCCCTCGGGAGGCCCGGGGATGAGCAGTTCTTC.

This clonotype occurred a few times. CDR3 sequence: CASSWTVSTGELFF. The DNA of the CDR3 is TGTGCCAGCAGCTGGACAGTGTCCACCGGGGAGCTGTTTTTT. This chain links TRBV6-2 or TRBV6-3 with TRBJ2-2; possibly TRBD1 for D (6 bases). With 6 bases removed from V and 4 bases from J, the gap between germline ends came to 12 bases. This CDR3 has 14 residues. Germline values: CDR1 MNHEY, CDR2 SVGEGT.

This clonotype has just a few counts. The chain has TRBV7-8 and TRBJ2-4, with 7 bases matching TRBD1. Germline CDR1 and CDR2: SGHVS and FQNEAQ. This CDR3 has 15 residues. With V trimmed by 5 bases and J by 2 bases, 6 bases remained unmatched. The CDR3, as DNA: TGTGCCAGCAGCCTTGAGAGGGGGCCCAAAAACATTCAGTACTTC. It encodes CASSLERGPKNIQYF.

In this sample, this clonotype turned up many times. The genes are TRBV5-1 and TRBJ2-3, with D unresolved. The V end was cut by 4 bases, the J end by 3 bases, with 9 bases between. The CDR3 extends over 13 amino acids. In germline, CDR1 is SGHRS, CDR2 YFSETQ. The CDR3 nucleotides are TGCGCCAGCAGCGTCGACTCGACAGATACGCAGTATTTT. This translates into CASSVDSTDTQYF.

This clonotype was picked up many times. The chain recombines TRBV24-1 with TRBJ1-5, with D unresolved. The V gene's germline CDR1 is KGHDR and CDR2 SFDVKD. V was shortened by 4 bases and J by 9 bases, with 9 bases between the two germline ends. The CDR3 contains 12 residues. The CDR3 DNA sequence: TGTGCCACCAGTGAGGTCGGCGGGCCCCAGCATTTT. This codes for CATSEVGGPQHF.

The CDR3 sequence is CASSPGWVEVNTEAFF. DNA for the CDR3: TGCGCCAGCAGCCCAGGGTGGGTTGAGGTGAACACTGAAGCTTTCTTT. The chain links TRBV4-1 to TRBJ1-1, with a possible D match to TRBD1 (5 bases). Trimming shortened V by 4 bases and J by 0 bases, and 15 bases separated the two germline ends. The germline V gene has CDR1 MGHRA and CDR2 YSYEKL. This CDR3 region has 16 residues.

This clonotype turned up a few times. The CDR3 protein is CSARLAASYEQYF. The CDR3 coding sequence is TGCAGTGCTAGACTAGCGGCATCCTACGAGCAGTACTTC. This chain uses TRBV20-1 with TRBJ2-7, with TRBD2 matching 7 bases. V dropped 2 bases and J dropped 1; count of bases not matched to a gene: 2. This CDR3 is built from 13 residues. Germline V CDR1 and CDR2: DFQATT, SNEGSKA (reference sequence).

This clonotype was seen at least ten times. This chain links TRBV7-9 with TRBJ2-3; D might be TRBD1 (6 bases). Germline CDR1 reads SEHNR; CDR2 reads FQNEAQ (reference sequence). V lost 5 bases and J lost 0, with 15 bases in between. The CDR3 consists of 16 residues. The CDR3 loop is CASSETTGPSTDTQYF. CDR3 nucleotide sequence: TGTGCCAGCAGCGAGACGACAGGCCCTAGCACAGATACGCAGTATTTT.